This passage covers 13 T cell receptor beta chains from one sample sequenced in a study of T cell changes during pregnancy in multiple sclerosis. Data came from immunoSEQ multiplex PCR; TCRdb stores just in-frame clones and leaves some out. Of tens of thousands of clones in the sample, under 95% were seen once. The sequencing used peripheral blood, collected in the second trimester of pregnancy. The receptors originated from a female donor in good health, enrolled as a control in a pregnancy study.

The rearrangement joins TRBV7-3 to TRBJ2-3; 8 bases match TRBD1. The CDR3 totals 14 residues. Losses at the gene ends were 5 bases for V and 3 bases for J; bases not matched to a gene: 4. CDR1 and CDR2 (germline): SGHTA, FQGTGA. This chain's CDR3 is CASSTRTGTDTQYF. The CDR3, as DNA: TGTGCCAGCAGCACGAGGACAGGGACAGATACGCAGTATTTT. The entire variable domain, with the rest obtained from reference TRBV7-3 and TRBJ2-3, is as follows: GAGVSQTPSNKVTEKGKYVELRCDPISGHTALYWYRQSLGQGPEFLIYFQGTGAADDSGLPNDRFFAVRPEGSVSTLKIQRTERGDSAVYLCASSTRTGTDTQYFGPGTRLTVL.

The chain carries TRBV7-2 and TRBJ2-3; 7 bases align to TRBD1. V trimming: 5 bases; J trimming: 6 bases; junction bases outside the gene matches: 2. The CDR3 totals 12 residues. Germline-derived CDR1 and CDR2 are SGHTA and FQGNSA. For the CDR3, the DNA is TGTGCCAGCAGCGAACAGGGGGATACGCAGTATTTT. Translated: CASSEQGDTQYF.

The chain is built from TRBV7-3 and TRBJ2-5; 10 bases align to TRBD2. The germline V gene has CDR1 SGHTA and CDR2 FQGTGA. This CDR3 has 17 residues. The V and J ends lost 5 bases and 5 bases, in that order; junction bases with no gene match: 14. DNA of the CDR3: TGTGCCAGCAGCCCAACGGGCCAGCGGGGGGGCCAGGAGACCCAGTACTTC. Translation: CASSPTGQRGGQETQYF.

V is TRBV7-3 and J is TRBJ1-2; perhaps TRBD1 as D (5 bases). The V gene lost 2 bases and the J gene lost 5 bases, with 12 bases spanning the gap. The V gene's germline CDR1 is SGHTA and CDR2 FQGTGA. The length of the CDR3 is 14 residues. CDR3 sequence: CASSLDGQGYGYTF. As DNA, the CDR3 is TGTGCCAGCAGCTTAGATGGGCAGGGTTATGGCTACACCTTC.

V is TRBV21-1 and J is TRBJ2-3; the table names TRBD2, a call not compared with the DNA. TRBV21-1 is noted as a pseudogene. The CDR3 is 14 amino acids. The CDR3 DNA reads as TGTGCCAGCAGCAATAAACTTCGCACAGATACGCAGTATTTT. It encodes CASSNKLRTDTQYF.

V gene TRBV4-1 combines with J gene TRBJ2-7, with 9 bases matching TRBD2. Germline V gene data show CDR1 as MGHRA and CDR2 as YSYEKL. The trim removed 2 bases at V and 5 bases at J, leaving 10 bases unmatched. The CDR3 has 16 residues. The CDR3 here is CASSQSPGTSIDEQYF. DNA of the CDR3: TGCGCCAGCAGCCAATCGCCTGGGACTAGCATCGACGAGCAGTACTTC.

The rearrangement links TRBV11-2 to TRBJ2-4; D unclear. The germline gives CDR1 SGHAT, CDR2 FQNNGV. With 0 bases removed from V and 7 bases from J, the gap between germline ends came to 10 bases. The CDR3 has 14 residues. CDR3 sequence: CASSLEPTSNIQYF. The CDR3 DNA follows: TGTGCCAGCAGCTTAGAACCCACTTCGAACATTCAGTACTTC.

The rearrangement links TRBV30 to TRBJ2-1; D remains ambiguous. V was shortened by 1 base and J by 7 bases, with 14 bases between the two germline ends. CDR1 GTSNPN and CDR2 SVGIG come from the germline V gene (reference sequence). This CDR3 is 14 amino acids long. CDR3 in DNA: TGTGCCTGGAGTGCACCCCGACTGGAGAATGAGCAGTTCTTC. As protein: CAWSAPRLENEQFF.

The CDR3 here is CASVRTPTDSPLHF. DNA of the CDR3: TGTGCCAGCGTTAGGACTCCCACCGATTCACCCCTCCACTTT. This rearrangement joins TRBV6-1 to TRBJ1-6; D remains ambiguous. Germline CDR1 is MNHNS and CDR2 is SASEGT. V lost 8 bases to trimming and J lost 8 bases, with 16 bases between them. CDR3 length: 14 amino acids.

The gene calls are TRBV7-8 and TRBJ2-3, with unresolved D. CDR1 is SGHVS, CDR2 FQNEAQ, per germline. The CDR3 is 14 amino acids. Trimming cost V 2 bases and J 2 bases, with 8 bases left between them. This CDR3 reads CASSLPPTTDTQYF. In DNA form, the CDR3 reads TGTGCCAGCAGCTTACCACCTACCACAGATACGCAGTATTTT. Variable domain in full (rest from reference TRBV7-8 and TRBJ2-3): GAGVSQSPRYKVAKRGQDVALRCDPISGHVSLFWYQQALGQGPEFLTYFQNEAQLDKSGLPSDRFFAERPEGSVSTLKIQRTQQEDSAVYLCASSLPPTTDTQYFGPGTRLTVL.

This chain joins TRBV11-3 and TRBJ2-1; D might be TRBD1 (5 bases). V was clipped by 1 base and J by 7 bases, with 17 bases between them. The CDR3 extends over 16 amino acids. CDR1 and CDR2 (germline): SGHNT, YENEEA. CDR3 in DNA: TGTGCCAGCAGCTTAGGGTATGAGAAGGGGCGGAATGAGCAGTTCTTC. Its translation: CASSLGYEKGRNEQFF.

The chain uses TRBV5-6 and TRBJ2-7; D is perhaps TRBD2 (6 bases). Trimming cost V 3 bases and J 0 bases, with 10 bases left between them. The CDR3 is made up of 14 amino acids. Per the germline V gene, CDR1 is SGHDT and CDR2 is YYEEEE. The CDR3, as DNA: TGTGCCAGCAGCTCGCGGGGTAGCTCCTACGAGCAGTACTTC. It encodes CASSSRGSSYEQYF. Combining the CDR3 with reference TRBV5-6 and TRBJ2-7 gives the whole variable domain DAGVTQSPTHLIKTRGQQVTLRCSPKSGHDTVSWYQQALGQGPQFIFQYYEEEERQRGNFPDRFSGHQFPNYSSELNVNALLLGDSALYLCASSSRGSSYEQYFGPGTRLTVT.

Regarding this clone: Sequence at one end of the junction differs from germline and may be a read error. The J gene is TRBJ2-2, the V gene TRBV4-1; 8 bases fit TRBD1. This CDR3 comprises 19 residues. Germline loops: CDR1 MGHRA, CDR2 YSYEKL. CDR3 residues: CASSEEPGTGPANTGELFF. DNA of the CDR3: TGCGCCAGCAGCGAAGAACCCGGGACAGGTCCCGCGAACACCGGGGAGCTGTTTTTT.